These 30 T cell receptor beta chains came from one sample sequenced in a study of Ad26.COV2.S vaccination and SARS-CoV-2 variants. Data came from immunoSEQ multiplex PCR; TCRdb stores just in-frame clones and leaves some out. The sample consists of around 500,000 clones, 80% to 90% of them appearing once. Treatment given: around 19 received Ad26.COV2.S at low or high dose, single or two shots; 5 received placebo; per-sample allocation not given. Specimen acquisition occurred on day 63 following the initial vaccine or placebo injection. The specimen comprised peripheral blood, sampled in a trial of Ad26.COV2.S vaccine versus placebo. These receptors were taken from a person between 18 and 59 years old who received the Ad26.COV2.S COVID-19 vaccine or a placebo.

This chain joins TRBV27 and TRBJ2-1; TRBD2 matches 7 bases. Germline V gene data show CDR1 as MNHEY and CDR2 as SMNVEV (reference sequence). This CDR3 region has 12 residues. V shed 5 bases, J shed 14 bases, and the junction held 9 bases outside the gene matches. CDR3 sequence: CASSPNGGYEFF. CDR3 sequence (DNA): TGTGCCAGCAGTCCTAACGGGGGGTATGAGTTCTTC.

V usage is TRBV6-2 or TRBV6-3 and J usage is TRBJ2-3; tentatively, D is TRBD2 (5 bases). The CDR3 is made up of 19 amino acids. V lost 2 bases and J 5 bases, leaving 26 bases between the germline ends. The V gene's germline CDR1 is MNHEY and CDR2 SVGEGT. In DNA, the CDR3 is TGTGCCAGCAGTTACCAACGGGATGTTTGGGTTTTAGTCGGAGATACGCAGTATTTT. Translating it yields CASSYQRDVWVLVGDTQYF.

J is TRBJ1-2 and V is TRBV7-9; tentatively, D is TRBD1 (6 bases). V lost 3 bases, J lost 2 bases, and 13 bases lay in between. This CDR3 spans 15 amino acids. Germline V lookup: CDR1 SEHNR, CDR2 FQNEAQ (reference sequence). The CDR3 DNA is TGTGCCAGCAGCTTTCCGGGGACACGGAACTATGGCTACACCTTC. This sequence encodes CASSFPGTRNYGYTF. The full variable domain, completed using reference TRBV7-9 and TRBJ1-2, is DTGVSQNPRHKITKRGQNVTFRCDPISEHNRLYWYRQTLGQGPEFLTYFQNEAQLEKSRLLSDRFSAERPKGSFSTLEIQRTEQGDSAMYLCASSFPGTRNYGYTFGSGTRLTVV.

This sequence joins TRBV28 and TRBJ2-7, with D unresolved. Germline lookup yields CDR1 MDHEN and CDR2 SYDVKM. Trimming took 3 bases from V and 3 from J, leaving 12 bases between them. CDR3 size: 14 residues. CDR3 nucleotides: TGTGCCAGCAGTTTGTCCGCAGGTCGCTACGAGCAGTACTTC. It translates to CASSLSAGRYEQYF.

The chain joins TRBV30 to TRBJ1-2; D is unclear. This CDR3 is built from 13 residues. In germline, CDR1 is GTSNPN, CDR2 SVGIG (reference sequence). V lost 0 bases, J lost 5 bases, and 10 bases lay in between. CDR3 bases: TGTGCCTGGAGTGTAGCACGGCTTTATGGCTACACCTTC. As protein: CAWSVARLYGYTF.

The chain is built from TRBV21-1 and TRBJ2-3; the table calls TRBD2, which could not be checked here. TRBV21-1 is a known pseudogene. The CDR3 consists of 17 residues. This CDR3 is CASSTRGLADGTDTQYF. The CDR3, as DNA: TGTGCCAGCAGCACCCGAGGACTAGCAGATGGCACAGATACGCAGTATTTT.

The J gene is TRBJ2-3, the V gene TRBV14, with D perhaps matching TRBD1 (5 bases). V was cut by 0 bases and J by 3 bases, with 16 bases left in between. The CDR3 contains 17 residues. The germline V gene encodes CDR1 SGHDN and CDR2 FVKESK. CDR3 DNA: TGTGCCAGCAGCCAAGAACTTCAGGGATGGAAAACAGATACGCAGTATTTT. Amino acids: CASSQELQGWKTDTQYF.

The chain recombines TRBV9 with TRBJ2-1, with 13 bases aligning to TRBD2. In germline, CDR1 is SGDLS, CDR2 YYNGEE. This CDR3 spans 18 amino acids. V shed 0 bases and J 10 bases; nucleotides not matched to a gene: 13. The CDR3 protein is CASSVVGLAGDVGVEQFF. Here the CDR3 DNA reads TGTGCCAGCAGCGTAGTTGGACTAGCGGGAGATGTTGGAGTCGAGCAGTTCTTC.

The CDR3 coding sequence is TGTGCCTGGAGTCCCCGGGGGGCGGGTCAGCCCCAGCATTTT. Translated: CAWSPRGAGQPQHF. The gene calls are TRBV30 and TRBJ1-5; D possibly corresponds to TRBD1 (6 bases). V lost 2 bases and J lost 6, with 14 bases in between. Germline lookup yields CDR1 GTSNPN and CDR2 SVGIG (reference sequence). The CDR3 totals 14 residues. The variable domain in full, completed from reference TRBV30 and TRBJ1-5, reads SQTIHQWPATLVQPVGSPLSLECTVEGTSNPNLYWYRQAAGRGLQLLFYSVGIGQISSEVPQNLSASRPQDRQFILSSKKLLLSDSGFYLCAWSPRGAGQPQHFGDGTRLSIL.

DNA for the CDR3: TGTGCCAGCAGTTTGCTTCGACAGGGCTCGAGTGCCTCTGGGGCCAACGTCCTGACTTTC. Its protein product is CASSLLRQGSSASGANVLTF. The chain uses TRBV27 and TRBJ2-6; 7 bases map to TRBD1. Germline V gene data show CDR1 as MNHEY and CDR2 as SMNVEV (reference sequence). The length of the CDR3 is 20 residues. J was trimmed by 0 bases and V by 3 bases; bases with no gene match: 14.

For the CDR3, the DNA is TGTGCCAGTAGGATGCGGGAACACTATGGCTACACCTTC. It encodes CASRMREHYGYTF. The chain is built from TRBV19 and TRBJ1-2; the D is unclear. CDR1 is LNHDA, CDR2 SQIVND, per germline (reference sequence). The CDR3 is made up of 13 amino acids. The V end lost 6 bases, the J end lost 3 bases, and 11 bases lay between the germline ends.

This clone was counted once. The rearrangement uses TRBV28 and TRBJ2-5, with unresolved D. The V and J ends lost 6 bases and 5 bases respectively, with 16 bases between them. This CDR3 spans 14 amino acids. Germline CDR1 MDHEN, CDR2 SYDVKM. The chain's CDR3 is CASSLSDLGETQYF. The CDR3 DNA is TGTGCCAGCAGCCTCAGCGATCTCGGGGAGACCCAGTACTTC.

The CDR3 here is CSASPRDRSSYEQYF. In DNA, the CDR3 is TGCAGTGCTAGTCCCCGGGACAGGAGCTCCTACGAGCAGTACTTC. This chain joins TRBV20-1 and TRBJ2-7, with 8 bases that match TRBD1. Germline CDR1 is DFQATT and CDR2 is SNEGSKA (reference sequence). J was trimmed by 0 bases and V by 3 bases; bases with no gene match: 7. The CDR3 has 15 residues.

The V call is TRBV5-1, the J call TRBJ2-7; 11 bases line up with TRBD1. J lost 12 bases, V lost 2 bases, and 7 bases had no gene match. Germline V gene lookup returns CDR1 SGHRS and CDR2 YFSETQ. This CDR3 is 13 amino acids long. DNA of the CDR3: TGCGCCAGCAGCTTACAGGGGACAGGGGGTTTGTACTTC. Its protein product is CASSLQGTGGLYF.

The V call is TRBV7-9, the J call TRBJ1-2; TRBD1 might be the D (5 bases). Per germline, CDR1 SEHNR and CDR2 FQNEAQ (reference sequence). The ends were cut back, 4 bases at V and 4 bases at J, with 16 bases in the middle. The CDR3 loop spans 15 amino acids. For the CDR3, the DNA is TGTGCCAGCAGCTACCCTCTTTCTGGGGGCTATGGCTACACCTTC. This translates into CASSYPLSGGYGYTF.

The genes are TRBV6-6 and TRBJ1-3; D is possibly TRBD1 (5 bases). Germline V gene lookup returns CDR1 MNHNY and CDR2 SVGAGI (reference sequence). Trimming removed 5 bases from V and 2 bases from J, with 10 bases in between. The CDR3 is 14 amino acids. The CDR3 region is CASSPQGTGNTIYF. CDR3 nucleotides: TGTGCCAGCAGTCCCCAGGGCACTGGAAACACCATATATTTT.

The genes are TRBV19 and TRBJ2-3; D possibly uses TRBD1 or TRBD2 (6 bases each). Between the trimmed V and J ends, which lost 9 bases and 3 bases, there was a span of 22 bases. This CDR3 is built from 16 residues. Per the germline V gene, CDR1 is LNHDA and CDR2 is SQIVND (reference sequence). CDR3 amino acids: CASTTGVGGITDTQYF. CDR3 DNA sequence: TGTGCCAGCACAACCGGAGTGGGGGGCATAACAGATACGCAGTATTTT.

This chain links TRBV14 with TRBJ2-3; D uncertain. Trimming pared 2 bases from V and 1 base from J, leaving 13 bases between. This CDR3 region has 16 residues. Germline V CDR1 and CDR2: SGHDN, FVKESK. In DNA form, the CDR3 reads TGTGCCAGCAGCCAAACACTCTCGACCCGCACAGATACGCAGTATTTT. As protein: CASSQTLSTRTDTQYF. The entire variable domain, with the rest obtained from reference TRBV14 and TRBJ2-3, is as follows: EAGVTQFPSHSVIEKGQTVTLRCDPISGHDNLYWYRRVMGKEIKFLLHFVKESKQDESGMPNNRFLAERTGGTYSTLKVQPAELEDSGVYFCASSQTLSTRTDTQYFGPGTRLTVL.

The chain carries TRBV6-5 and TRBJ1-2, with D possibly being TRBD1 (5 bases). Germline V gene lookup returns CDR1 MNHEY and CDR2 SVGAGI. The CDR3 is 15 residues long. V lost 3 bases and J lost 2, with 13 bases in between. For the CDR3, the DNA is TGTGCCAGCAGTTATGGAGGGGCGGGGAACTATGGCTACACCTTC. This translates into CASSYGGAGNYGYTF.

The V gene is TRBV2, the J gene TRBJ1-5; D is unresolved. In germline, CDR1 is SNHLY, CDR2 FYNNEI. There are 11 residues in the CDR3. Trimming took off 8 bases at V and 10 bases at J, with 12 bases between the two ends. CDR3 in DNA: TGTGCCAGCCGGAAGGGATTTCCCCAGCATTTT. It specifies CASRKGFPQHF.

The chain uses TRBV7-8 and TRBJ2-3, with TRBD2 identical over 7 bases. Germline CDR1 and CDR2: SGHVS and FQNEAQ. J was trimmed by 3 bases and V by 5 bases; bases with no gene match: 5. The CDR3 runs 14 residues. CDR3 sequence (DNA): TGTGCCAGCAGCCCGACGGGGGGTACAGATACGCAGTATTTT. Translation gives CASSPTGGTDTQYF.

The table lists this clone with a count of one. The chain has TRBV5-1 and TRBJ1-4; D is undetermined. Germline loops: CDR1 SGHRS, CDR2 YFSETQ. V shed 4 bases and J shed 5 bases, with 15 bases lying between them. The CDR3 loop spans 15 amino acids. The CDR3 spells CASSLAAGVNEKLFF. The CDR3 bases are TGCGCCAGCAGCCTAGCCGCAGGAGTAAATGAAAAACTGTTTTTT.

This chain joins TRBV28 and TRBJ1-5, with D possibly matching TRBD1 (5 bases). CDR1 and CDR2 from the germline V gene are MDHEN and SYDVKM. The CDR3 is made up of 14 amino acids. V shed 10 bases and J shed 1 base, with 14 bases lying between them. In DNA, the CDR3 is TGTGCCACTACGGCCGGGGGAAGCAATCAGCCCCAGCATTTT. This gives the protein CATTAGGSNQPQHF.

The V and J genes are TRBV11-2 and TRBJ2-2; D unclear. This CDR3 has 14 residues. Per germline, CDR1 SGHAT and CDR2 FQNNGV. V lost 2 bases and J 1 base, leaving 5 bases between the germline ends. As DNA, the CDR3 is TGTGCCAGCAGCTTATCAGGGAACACCGGGGAGCTGTTTTTT. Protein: CASSLSGNTGELFF.

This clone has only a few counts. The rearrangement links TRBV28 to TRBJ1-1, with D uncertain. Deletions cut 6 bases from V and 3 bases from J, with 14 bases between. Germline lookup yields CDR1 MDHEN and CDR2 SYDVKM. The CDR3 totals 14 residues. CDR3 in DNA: TGTGCCAGCAGGGCCAGCGGCAGATACACTGAAGCTTTCTTT. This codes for CASRASGRYTEAFF.

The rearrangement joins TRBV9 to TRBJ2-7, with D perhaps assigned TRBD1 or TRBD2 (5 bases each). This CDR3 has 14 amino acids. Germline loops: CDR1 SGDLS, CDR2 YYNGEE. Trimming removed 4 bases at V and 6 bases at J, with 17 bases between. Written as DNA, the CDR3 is TGTGCCAGCAGCCTCGACCTCGGGACGACCGAGCAGTACTTC. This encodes CASSLDLGTTEQYF.

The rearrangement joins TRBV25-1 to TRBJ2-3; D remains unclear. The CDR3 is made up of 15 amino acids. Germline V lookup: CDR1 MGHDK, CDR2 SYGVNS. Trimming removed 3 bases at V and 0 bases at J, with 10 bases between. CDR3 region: CASSDWLGSTDTQYF. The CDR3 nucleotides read TGTGCCAGCAGTGATTGGCTAGGGAGCACAGATACGCAGTATTTT.

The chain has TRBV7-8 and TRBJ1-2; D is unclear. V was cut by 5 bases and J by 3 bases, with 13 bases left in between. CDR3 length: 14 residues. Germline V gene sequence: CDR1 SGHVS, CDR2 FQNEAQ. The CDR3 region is CASSNNLPYYGYTF. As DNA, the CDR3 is TGTGCCAGCAGCAACAATCTCCCATACTATGGCTACACCTTC.

The CDR3 loop is CASSAGTVIWEQFF. The CDR3 nucleotides are TGTGCCAGCAGTGCCGGGACAGTGATCTGGGAGCAGTTCTTC. The chain is built from TRBV28 and TRBJ2-1; 7 nucleotides agree with TRBD1. The length of the CDR3 is 14 residues. The V and J ends lost 5 bases and 10 bases, in that order; junction bases with no gene match: 11. The V gene's germline CDR1 is MDHEN and CDR2 SYDVKM.

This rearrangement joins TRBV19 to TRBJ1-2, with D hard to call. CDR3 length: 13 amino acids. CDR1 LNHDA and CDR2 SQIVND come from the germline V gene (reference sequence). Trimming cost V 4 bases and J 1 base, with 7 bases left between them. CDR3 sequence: CASSTGLNYGYTF. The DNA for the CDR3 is TGTGCCAGTAGTACCGGGCTTAACTATGGCTACACCTTC.